These 2 T cell receptor beta chains were sequenced from one sample in a study of CD4 T cells in relation to SARS-CoV-2 and coronaviruses. Data came from immunoSEQ multiplex PCR; TCRdb stores just in-frame clones and leaves some out. This sample yields nearly 70,000 clones, of which just over 90% are seen a single time; 0.2% to 0.25% belongs to the top ten. CD4+ T cells from unexposed donors were obtained before the COVID-19 pandemic (2011-2018). The sequenced sample was naive CD4+ T cells from PBMCs. Noted subset: naive CD4+ T cells isolated by negative enrichment. The receptors originated from a human donor in good health.

The rearrangement uses TRBV10-3 and TRBJ2-5; 10 nucleotides line up with TRBD2. The germline gives CDR1 ENHRY, CDR2 SYGVKD. After removal of 1 base from V and 5 bases from J, the junction contained 7 bases not matched to a gene. The CDR3 loop spans 16 amino acids. The CDR3 DNA follows: TGTGCCATCAGTGAGTTTCTAGCGGGAGCAGGCGAGACCCAGTACTTC. Its translation: CAISEFLAGAGETQYF.

The CDR3 sequence is CASSPLVGPGSEAFF. CDR3 sequence (DNA): TGTGCCAGCTCACCCCTGGTTGGGCCGGGGAGTGAAGCTTTCTTT. This sequence joins TRBV18 and TRBJ1-1, with unresolved D. Germline loops: CDR1 KGHSH, CDR2 LQKENI. This CDR3 comprises 15 residues. V gave up 3 bases and J gave up 7 bases, with 18 bases separating them.